This entry lists 3 T cell receptor beta chains sequenced from one sample in a study of blood T cell repertoires in COVID-19 (dated by TCRdb to about 2020). Preparation of the library involved the immunoSEQ multiplex PCR assay. The table was pulled from immuneACCESS by TCRdb, which kept in-frame rearrangements only. Such tables lose some clones; where checked, under half of the loss comes from unresolved V genes, and the rest has no known cause. This sample comprises some 150,000 clones, approximately 90% of them detected only once. Together, the top ten hold around 2.9% of the sample. The specimen sequenced was peripheral blood. These receptors were taken from a man in his sixties with active or convalescent COVID-19.

The V gene is TRBV18, the J gene TRBJ2-7, with TRBD1 matching 10 bases. The CDR3 runs to 15 residues. From germline, CDR1 is KGHSH and CDR2 LQKENI. V shed 6 bases and J 2 bases; nucleotides not matched to a gene: 7. CDR3 sequence reads: CASSPGGTGAYEQYF. In DNA, the CDR3 is TGTGCCAGCTCCCCCGGAGGGACAGGGGCCTACGAGCAGTACTTC.

In this sample, this clone turned up once. The chain joins TRBV7-2 to TRBJ1-2, with D unclear. The V gene's germline CDR1 is SGHTA and CDR2 FQGNSA. The CDR3 loop spans 13 amino acids. Trimming stripped 1 base from V and 8 bases from J, with 11 bases between. CDR3 protein: CASSLDSGHGYTF. As DNA, the CDR3 is TGTGCCAGCAGCTTAGACTCGGGTCACGGCTACACCTTC.

V usage is TRBV5-1 and J usage is TRBJ2-7; TRBD1 matches 9 bases. The CDR3 spans 15 residues. CDR1 and CDR2 (germline): SGHRS, YFSETQ. J gave up 3 bases and V 2 bases, and 6 bases lay outside the gene matches. In DNA form, the CDR3 reads TGCGCCAGCAGCTTACCCGGGACAGGGAACTACGAGCAGTACTTC. It codes for CASSLPGTGNYEQYF. The full variable domain, in which reference TRBV5-1 and TRBJ2-7 provide the parts outside the CDR3, is KAGVTQTPRYLIKTRGQQVTLSCSPISGHRSVSWYQQTPGQGLQFLFEYFSETQRNKGNFPGRFSGRQFSNSRSEMNVSTLELGDSALYLCASSLPGTGNYEQYFGPGTRLTVT.